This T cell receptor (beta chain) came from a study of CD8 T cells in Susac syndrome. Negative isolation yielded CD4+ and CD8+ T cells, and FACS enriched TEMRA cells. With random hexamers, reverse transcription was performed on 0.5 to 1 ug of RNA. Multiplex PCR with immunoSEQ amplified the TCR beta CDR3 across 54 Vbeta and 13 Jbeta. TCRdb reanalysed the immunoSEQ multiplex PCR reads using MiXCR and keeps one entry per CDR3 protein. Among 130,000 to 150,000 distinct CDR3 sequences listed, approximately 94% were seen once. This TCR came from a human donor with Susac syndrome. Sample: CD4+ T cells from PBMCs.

The DNA of the CDR3 is TGCAGTGCTAGATTCCGGTATCCAAACTACGAGCAGTACTTC. Translated: CSARFRYPNYEQYF. The chain joins TRBV20-1 to TRBJ2-7; D remains unclear. CDR1 DFQATT and CDR2 SNEGSKA come from the germline V gene (reference sequence). This CDR3 contains 14 residues. V lost 2 bases, J lost 3 bases, and 14 bases lay in between.